This T cell receptor (beta chain) was obtained from a study of low-dose radiotherapy and immunotherapy resistance in tumors. The wider study: Aspirin was taken orally by patients at 300 mg daily for four cycles from cycle 1 day 1.

The CDR3 is 18 residues long. Per the germline V gene, CDR1 is LGHDT and CDR2 is YNNKEL (reference sequence). The J segment lost 1 base and the V segment lost 4 bases, leaving 7 bases of the junction unmatched. First-strand cDNA relied on TRAV- and TRBV-specific primers spanning alpha and beta chains. TCRs were put through 20 PCR cycles of amplification with Phusion. A constant-region primer and the V-primer adapter served as the primer pair. TCRdb recomputed calls from the reads with MiXCR, one row per CDR3 protein. The sample holds about 82,000 distinct CDR3 sequences, around 18% seen once. This clonotype was counted at least ten times. The sample's time point: before trial treatment.

The chain couples TRBV3-1 to TRBJ2-3; 14 nucleotides agree with TRBD2. This material consisted of PBMCs, taken before treatment. This sequence was found in a male donor with prostate cancer. This CDR3 reads CASSRRTSGGSGTDTQYF. The CDR3 DNA sequence: TGTGCCAGCAGCCGGAGGACTAGCGGGGGGAGCGGCACAGATACGCAGTATTTT.